The T cell receptor (beta chain) under discussion was sequenced for a study of blood T cell repertoires in COVID-19. Overall study: Acute-phase and convalescent COVID-19 samples originated in the United States, Italy and Spain. From T cells, B-cell-depleted T cells, or PBMCs came the material, which was cDNA or gDNA.

As processed by the authors: Amplification of reference gene primers was used by the study to estimate nucleated cell counts. Method: immunoSEQ multiplex PCR; TCRdb's copy keeps in-frame clones and lacks some. V and J calls and clone size are those listed in that table; D and trimming were worked out from the DNA. Among about 400,000 clones listed, around 87% were seen once. The TCR was taken from a human donor in a cohort sampled during active COVID-19. Specimen: peripheral blood.

The CDR3 nucleotides read TGTGCCAGCAGCCTGCAACAGGGTCCGCAGTATTTT. Translating it yields CASSLQQGPQYF. This sequence joins TRBV4-2 and TRBJ2-3, with D possibly being TRBD1 (6 bases). Germline CDR1 and CDR2: LGHNA and YNFKEQ. The CDR3 length is 12 residues. Trimming removed 4 bases from V and 10 bases from J, with 12 bases in between.